One sample yielded the 22 T cell receptor beta chains listed below, sequenced in a study of Graves' ophthalmopathy and Graves' hyperthyroidism. Amplification from RNA transcripts yielded the TCR beta CDR3 regions. First-round RT-PCR used HTBI primers; second-round multiplex PCR followed. TCRdb itself ran the multiplex PCR reads through MiXCR, one entry per CDR3 protein. Of some 750,000 distinct CDR3 sequences detected, roughly 41% appear once; the ten largest clones hold about 40%. The sample was peripheral blood. The source of these receptors is an adult man with Graves' ophthalmopathy.

J is TRBJ2-2 and V is TRBV25-1; 12 positions match TRBD1. The CDR3 extends over 17 amino acids. CDR1 is MGHDK, CDR2 SYGVNS, per germline. The ends lost 1 base at V and 3 bases at J; junction bases unmatched: 3. In DNA, the CDR3 is TGTGCCAGCAGTGAATTGGGACAGGGGGCGGACACCGGGGAGCTGTTTTTT. Translated: CASSELGQGADTGELFF. Full variable domain (outside the CDR3, taken from reference TRBV25-1 and TRBJ2-2): EADIYQTPRYLVIGTGKKITLECSQTMGHDKMYWYQQDPGMELHLIHYSYGVNSTEKGDLSSESTVSRIRTEHFPLTLESARPSHTSQYLCASSELGQGADTGELFFGEGSRLTVL.

This clonotype has a handful of counts. The V call is TRBV7-2, the J call TRBJ1-4, with D unresolved. Per germline, CDR1 SGHTA and CDR2 FQGNSA. This CDR3 is built from 14 residues. V shed 2 bases and J shed 5 bases, with 9 bases lying between them. CDR3 DNA: TGTGCCAGCAGCTTAATGCCGGTAAATGAAAAACTGTTTTTT. This gives the protein CASSLMPVNEKLFF.

The V gene is TRBV7-2, the J gene TRBJ1-4; 8 bases fit TRBD1. There are 14 residues in the CDR3. CDR1 is SGHTA, CDR2 FQGNSA, per germline. J was trimmed by 8 bases and V by 5 bases; bases with no gene match: 7. The CDR3 bases are TGTGCCAGCAGCCCTCAACGACAGGGGGAAAAACTGTTTTTT. Its translation: CASSPQRQGEKLFF.

The CDR3 nucleotides read TGTGCTAGTGGTTTGCCGCGGTTTCGGGAGACCCAGTACTTC. This encodes CASGLPRFRETQYF. This chain uses TRBV12-3 or TRBV12-4 with TRBJ2-5; no clear D gene. The CDR3 spans 14 residues.

This clonotype was counted between two and nine times. The V and J genes are TRBV6-1 and TRBJ1-1; D not resolved. CDR1 is MNHNS and CDR2 is SASEGT in the germline V gene. Trimming took off 6 bases at V and 2 bases at J, with 10 bases between the two ends. This CDR3 is 13 amino acids long. The CDR3 bases are TGTGCCAGCAGCCACTTACTTAACACTGAAGCTTTCTTT. Its translation is CASSHLLNTEAFF.

To note about this clonotype: A much larger clone lies a single base off, so this may be a read error. This likely comes from a read error, as the CDR3 has no conserved phenylalanine or tryptophan at its end. This chain connects TRBV9 to TRBJ2-7; D not resolved. The length of the CDR3 is 14 residues. Germline assignment: CDR1 SGDLS and CDR2 YYNGEE. The V gene lost 4 bases and the J gene lost 3 bases, with 14 bases spanning the gap. CDR3 coding DNA: TGTGCCAGCAGCCCCTTGGGGTTGGACTACGAGCAGTACCTC. Encoded protein: CASSPLGLDYEQYL.

In its sample, this clonotype was seen many times. V and J are TRBV29-1 and TRBJ2-7; perhaps D is TRBD1 or TRBD2 (5 bases each). V shed 1 base and J shed 5 bases, with 12 bases lying between them. The CDR3 extends over 13 amino acids. The germline gives CDR1 SQVTM, CDR2 ANQGSEA. CDR3 region: CSVEGGRSDEQYF. The CDR3 DNA is TGCAGCGTTGAAGGGGGGAGATCGGACGAGCAGTACTTC.

This chain connects TRBV20-1 to TRBJ1-3; TRBD1 matches 8 bases. The germline V gene encodes CDR1 DFQATT and CDR2 SNEGSKA (reference sequence). This CDR3 has 17 residues. After removal of 3 bases from V and 2 bases from J, the junction contained 12 bases not matched to a gene. This CDR3 reads CSASATAGQGTGNTIYF. DNA of the CDR3: TGCAGTGCTAGCGCTACCGCCGGACAGGGAACTGGAAACACCATATATTTT.

For this clonotype: Germline and junction disagree at one end, which may indicate a read error. V gene TRBV7-9 combines with J gene TRBJ1-1; D is uncertain. Germline V CDR1 and CDR2: SEHNR, FQNEAQ (reference sequence). CDR3 length: 15 residues. This CDR3 reads CASGLREAKNTEAFF. The DNA of the CDR3 is TGTGCCAGCGGCTTGAGGGAAGCGAAAAACACTGAAGCTTTCTTT.

This clonotype was seen ten or more times. The chain joins TRBV10-3 to TRBJ1-1; D is unresolved. Germline-derived CDR1 and CDR2 are ENHRY and SYGVKD. Trimming shortened V by 8 bases and J by 5 bases, and 9 bases separated the two germline ends. This CDR3 has 11 amino acids. The CDR3 DNA follows: TGTGCCATCCACGGGGAAACTGAAGCTTTCTTT. Translating gives CAIHGETEAFF.

In regard to this clonotype: A clone one base away is much larger, so this may be a read error. This chain connects TRBV24-1 to TRBJ2-7, with TRBD2 as a possible D gene (6 bases). The CDR3 has 15 amino acids. Germline-derived CDR1 and CDR2 are KGHDR and SFDVKD. The CDR3 protein is CAASDTRGGNYEQYF. CDR3 coding DNA: TGTGCCGCCAGTGATACAAGGGGAGGAAACTACGAGCAGTACTTC.

This clonotype was seen repeatedly, ten times or more. In DNA form, the CDR3 reads TGTGCCAGCAGTGTCTATCGGAAGAACTATGGCTACACCTTC. It yields the protein CASSVYRKNYGYTF. The chain carries TRBV2 and TRBJ1-2; D is undetermined. Between the trimmed V and J ends, which lost 4 bases and 2 bases, there was a span of 11 bases. Per germline, CDR1 SNHLY and CDR2 FYNNEI. The CDR3 is made up of 14 amino acids.

V is TRBV19 and J is TRBJ1-2; 11 bases align to TRBD1. Germline CDR1 is LNHDA and CDR2 is SQIVND (reference sequence). After removal of 3 bases from V and 4 bases from J, the junction contained 4 bases not matched to a gene. This CDR3 region has 15 residues. DNA for the CDR3: TGTGCCAGTAGTATGGGACAGGGGGAACCCTATGGCTACACCTTC. Amino acids: CASSMGQGEPYGYTF.

This clonotype occurred many times. V and J are TRBV2 and TRBJ1-2; D uncertain. From germline, CDR1 is SNHLY and CDR2 FYNNEI. This CDR3 comprises 13 residues. Trimming removed 6 bases at V and 2 bases at J, with 10 bases between. CDR3 sequence reads: CASRIDGNYGYTF. The CDR3 DNA is TGTGCCAGCAGAATCGACGGGAACTATGGCTACACCTTC.

The V gene is TRBV24-1, the J gene TRBJ1-2; 8 bases are a match to TRBD1. V lost 11 bases, J lost 1 base, and 23 bases stayed unmatched. Germline V CDR1 and CDR2: KGHDR, SFDVKD. This CDR3 has 19 amino acids. DNA for the CDR3: TGTGCCAGTGGGCGGACAGGGTGGTCCCTTGGTTCCCTTAACTATGGCTACACCTTC. Protein sequence: CASGRTGWSLGSLNYGYTF.

This clonotype showed up just a few times. This CDR3 reads CASSVGAGDNYGYTF. The DNA for the CDR3 is TGTGCCAGCAGCGTAGGGGCAGGGGATAACTATGGCTACACCTTC. The V call is TRBV9, the J call TRBJ1-2; D is possibly TRBD1 (6 bases). The length of the CDR3 is 15 residues. The germline CDR1 and CDR2 sequences are SGDLS and YYNGEE. The V end was cut by 0 bases, the J end by 1 base, with 10 bases between.

Regarding this clonotype: A much larger clonotype is one base distant, so this may be a read error. This chain joins TRBV10-2 and TRBJ2-7; D remains ambiguous. Per the germline V gene, CDR1 is WSHSY and CDR2 is SAAADI. The CDR3 totals 12 residues. The CDR3 sequence is CASGQGSYERYF. Written as DNA, the CDR3 is TGCGCCAGCGGCCAAGGCTCCTACGAGCGGTACTTC.

In this sample, this clonotype turned up many times. V usage is TRBV7-3 and J usage is TRBJ2-7; 9 nucleotides match TRBD2. The germline gives CDR1 SGHTA, CDR2 FQGTGA. The CDR3 consists of 15 residues. Trimming cost V 3 bases and J 6 bases; bases outside gene matches: 9. CDR3 bases: TGTGCCAGCAGCTTTGACGGGACTAGCAGGCGCGAGCAGTACTTC. This sequence encodes CASSFDGTSRREQYF. Drawing the rest from reference TRBV7-3 and TRBJ2-7, the complete variable domain is GAGVSQTPSNKVTEKGKYVELRCDPISGHTALYWYRQSLGQGPEFLIYFQGTGAADDSGLPNDRFFAVRPEGSVSTLKIQRTERGDSAVYLCASSFDGTSRREQYFGPGTRLTVT.

Points on this clonotype: The junction departs from the called germline gene at one end, perhaps through a read error. This rearrangement joins TRBV6-6 to TRBJ2-5; unclear D gene. Germline CDR1 is MNHNY and CDR2 is SVGAGI (reference sequence). The CDR3 runs 16 residues. The CDR3 region is CASSSLASFGGETQHF. For the CDR3, the DNA is TGTGCCAGCAGTTCTCTTGCTTCGTTCGGTGGAGAGACCCAGCACTTC.

This clonotype was recorded at least ten times. The chain combines TRBV5-8 with TRBJ1-2; D not resolved. Germline CDR1 reads SGHTS; CDR2 reads YDEGEE. Deletions cut 8 bases from V and 6 bases from J, with 17 bases between. This CDR3 is 13 amino acids long. The chain's CDR3 is CASGTWGVDGYTF. CDR3 DNA sequence: TGTGCCAGTGGCACGTGGGGTGTCGATGGCTACACCTTC. The full variable domain, in which reference TRBV5-8 and TRBJ1-2 provide the parts outside the CDR3, is EAGVTQSPTHLIKTRGQQATLRCSPISGHTSVYWYQQALGLGLQFLLWYDEGEERNRGNFPPRFSGRQFPNYSSELNVNALELEDSALYLCASGTWGVDGYTFGSGTRLTVV.

Points on this clonotype: The junction does not match germline at one end; this may be a read error. The V gene is TRBV7-9, the J gene TRBJ2-5; 9 bases are a match to TRBD1. The CDR3 extends over 17 amino acids. Germline V CDR1 and CDR2: SEHNR, FQNEAQ (reference sequence). CDR3 nucleotides: TGCGCCAGCAGCCACCATAACAGGGGGCTCGCTAGGGAGACCCAGTACTTC. Residues: CASSHHNRGLARETQYF.

Only a few counts were recorded for this clonotype. V gene TRBV9 combines with J gene TRBJ2-2; 12 bases map to TRBD2. CDR3 length: 15 residues. Trimming at V came to 7 bases and at J to 3 bases, leaving 4 bases not matched to a gene. Germline V gene sequence: CDR1 SGDLS, CDR2 YYNGEE. CDR3 coding DNA: TGTGCCAGCGGCCGACTAGCGGGGGACACCGGGGAGCTGTTTTTT. This encodes CASGRLAGDTGELFF.